This passage covers 22 T cell receptor beta chains from one sample sequenced in a study of STAT5B mutations in CD4+ large granular lymphocyte leukemia. Using immunoSEQ multiplex PCR, the repertoire was profiled, and TCRdb retains in-frame clones only, with some absent. The table includes some 23,000 clones, 74% detected once. The sequenced material came from CD4+ T cells from blood buffy coats. Receptor source: a human donor in good health.

This CDR3 reads CASSLRRPGQGYTEAFF. The CDR3 region has the DNA TGTGCCAGCAGTCTCAGACGTCCGGGACAGGGATACACTGAAGCTTTCTTT. The chain employs TRBV27 and TRBJ1-1; 9 bases map to TRBD1. This CDR3 comprises 17 residues. Germline V gives CDR1 MNHEY, CDR2 SMNVEV (reference sequence). The junction had 13 bases not matched to a gene; V was cut back by 5 bases and J by 3 bases.

The chain carries TRBV18 and TRBJ2-3; no clear D gene. Trimming pared 2 bases from V and 2 bases from J, leaving 8 bases between. The CDR3 runs 14 residues. Germline lookup yields CDR1 KGHSH and CDR2 LQKENI. CDR3: CASSPSRSTDTQYF. DNA for the CDR3: TGTGCCAGCTCACCAAGTCGGTCCACAGATACGCAGTATTTT.

A few counts support this clone. The genes are TRBV28 and TRBJ1-6; 7 nucleotides line up with TRBD1. The J segment lost 8 bases and the V segment lost 6 bases, leaving 7 bases of the junction unmatched. CDR1 and CDR2 from the germline V gene are MDHEN and SYDVKM. The CDR3 is 14 amino acids. This CDR3 is CASRLDRWDSPLHF. CDR3 nucleotide sequence: TGTGCCAGCAGGCTGGACAGGTGGGATTCACCCCTCCACTTT.

The chain carries TRBV18 and TRBJ2-2, with 11 bases aligning to TRBD2. Germline loops: CDR1 KGHSH, CDR2 LQKENI. The CDR3 is made up of 17 amino acids. J was trimmed by 7 bases and V by 4 bases; bases with no gene match: 11. The CDR3: CASSLPGLAAEGGELFF. The DNA of the CDR3 is TGTGCCAGCTCACTACCGGGACTAGCGGCAGAAGGCGGGGAGCTGTTTTTT.

V usage is TRBV15 and J usage is TRBJ1-1, with 8 bases lining up with TRBD1. The germline V gene encodes CDR1 LNHNV and CDR2 YYDKDF (reference sequence). This CDR3 contains 17 residues. V shed 0 bases and J 2 bases; nucleotides not matched to a gene: 8. CDR3 amino acids: CATSRERQGAVNTEAFF. The CDR3 nucleotides read TGTGCCACCAGCAGAGAAAGGCAGGGGGCTGTTAACACTGAAGCTTTCTTT.

The chain employs TRBV15 and TRBJ2-5, with 7 bases that match TRBD1. The J segment lost 1 base and the V segment lost 3 bases, leaving 5 bases of the junction unmatched. CDR1 and CDR2 (germline): LNHNV, YYDKDF (reference sequence). There are 15 residues in the CDR3. DNA for the CDR3: TGTGCCACCAGCAGGACAGGGTTGGGCCAAGAGACCCAGTACTTC. Translation: CATSRTGLGQETQYF.

V is TRBV10-3 and J is TRBJ1-6, with 8 bases fitting TRBD1. This CDR3 is 17 amino acids long. Germline lookup yields CDR1 ENHRY and CDR2 SYGVKD. The trim removed 2 bases at V and 10 bases at J, leaving 13 bases unmatched. CDR3 sequence: CAISEMTGALEESPLHF. CDR3 DNA sequence: TGTGCCATCAGTGAGATGACAGGGGCTTTAGAAGAATCACCCCTCCACTTT.

The V call is TRBV19, the J call TRBJ1-5; D may be TRBD1 (5 bases). The CDR3 length is 13 residues. Trimming shortened V by 6 bases and J by 9 bases, and 15 bases separated the two germline ends. Germline values: CDR1 LNHDA, CDR2 SQIVND (reference sequence). CDR3 in amino acids: CASRGQGIRPQHF. The CDR3 region has the DNA TGTGCCAGTAGGGGGCAGGGAATAAGGCCCCAGCATTTT.

The V and J genes are TRBV9 and TRBJ2-1; perhaps TRBD2 as D (6 bases). The CDR3 totals 14 residues. Germline CDR1 SGDLS, CDR2 YYNGEE. Trimming removed 8 bases at V and 9 bases at J, with 21 bases between. The DNA of the CDR3 is TGTGCCAGTACCCGGGACTCTGGCAATGGTGAGCAGTTCTTC. It translates to CASTRDSGNGEQFF.

This chain links TRBV5-4 with TRBJ1-2; the D gene is possibly TRBD1 (5 bases). Germline CDR1 and CDR2: SGHNT and YYREEE (reference sequence). This CDR3 has 15 residues. V gave up 4 bases and J gave up 3 bases, with 16 bases separating them. CDR3 protein: CASSLPGLPDYGYTF. DNA for the CDR3: TGTGCCAGCAGCCTGCCGGGACTCCCGGACTATGGCTACACCTTC. Full variable domain (missing parts from reference TRBV5-4 and TRBJ1-2): ETGVTQSPTHLIKTRGQQVTLRCSSQSGHNTVSWYQQALGQGPQFIFQYYREEENGRGNFPPRFSGLQFPNYSSELNVNALELDDSALYLCASSLPGLPDYGYTFGSGTRLTVV.

This chain uses TRBV10-3 with TRBJ1-6, with D unresolved. Germline V gene lookup returns CDR1 ENHRY and CDR2 SYGVKD. Trimming took 0 bases from V and 5 from J, leaving 5 bases between them. CDR3 size: 14 residues. CDR3 region: CAISESNNNSPLHF. Written as DNA, the CDR3 is TGTGCCATCAGTGAGTCGAATAATAATTCACCCCTCCACTTT.

The sample holds a few counts of this clone. The chain couples TRBV28 to TRBJ1-4; 8 bases fit TRBD1. Germline V gives CDR1 MDHEN, CDR2 SYDVKM. With V trimmed by 2 bases and J by 4 bases, 9 bases remained unmatched. The CDR3 sequence is 17 residues long. The CDR3 DNA follows: TGTGCCAGCAGTTTAAGGAGAAGGACAGGGCGTAATGAAAAACTGTTTTTT. It yields the protein CASSLRRRTGRNEKLFF. The variable domain in full, completed from reference TRBV28 and TRBJ1-4, reads DVKVTQSSRYLVKRTGEKVFLECVQDMDHENMFWYRQDPGLGLRLIYFSYDVKMKEKGDIPEGYSVSREKKERFSLILESASTNQTSMYLCASSLRRRTGRNEKLFFGSGTQLSVL.

The chain couples TRBV6-1 to TRBJ1-2; 7 bases are shared with TRBD1. CDR1 is MNHNS and CDR2 is SASEGT in the germline V gene. V lost 5 bases and J lost 1; bases outside the gene matches: 1. The CDR3 covers 13 residues. CDR3 amino acids: CASSWDSNYGYTF. As DNA, the CDR3 is TGTGCCAGCAGTTGGGACAGTAACTATGGCTACACCTTC.

About this clone itself: Sequence at one end of the junction differs from germline and may be a read error. V gene TRBV4-3 combines with J gene TRBJ2-2; D tentatively reads TRBD1 or TRBD2 (5 bases each). Germline loops: CDR1 LGHNA, CDR2 YSLEER. This CDR3 comprises 16 residues. CDR3 in amino acids: CASSQDPTATHRGAVF. The DNA for the CDR3 is TGCGCCAGCAGCCAAGACCCGACAGCGACTCACCGGGGAGCTGTTTTT.

V is TRBV10-3 and J is TRBJ2-3, with TRBD1 identical over 9 bases. The V gene's germline CDR1 is ENHRY and CDR2 SYGVKD. V trimming: 2 bases; J trimming: 5 bases; junction bases outside the gene matches: 2. CDR3 length: 14 residues. Written as DNA, the CDR3 is TGTGCCATCAGTGAGGACAGGGGGGAAGATACGCAGTATTTT. Translated, it gives CAISEDRGEDTQYF.

The CDR3 protein is CASSLGYRASGGAYNEQFF. The CDR3, as DNA: TGCGCCAGCAGCTTGGGATATCGGGCTAGCGGGGGGGCGTACAATGAGCAGTTCTTC. This chain uses TRBV5-1 with TRBJ2-1, with TRBD2 matching over 12 bases. With V trimmed by 0 bases and J by 4 bases, 11 bases remained unmatched. The CDR3 runs to 19 residues. The germline CDR1 and CDR2 sequences are SGHRS and YFSETQ.

The rearrangement links TRBV4-1 to TRBJ2-1; 7 nucleotides agree with TRBD2. Germline CDR1 is MGHRA and CDR2 is YSYEKL. With V trimmed by 1 base and J by 0 bases, 3 bases remained unmatched. The CDR3 is made up of 16 amino acids. In DNA, the CDR3 is TGCGCCAGCAGCCAAGGTCCGGGAGGCTCCTACAATGAGCAGTTCTTC. Amino acid sequence: CASSQGPGGSYNEQFF.

The rearrangement uses TRBV9 and TRBJ1-2, with D possibly matching TRBD1 (6 bases). Trimming pared 3 bases from V and 5 bases from J, leaving 14 bases between. Germline CDR1 reads SGDLS; CDR2 reads YYNGEE. CDR3 length equals 14 residues. CDR3 amino acids: CASSGQAGTYGYTF. Written as DNA, the CDR3 is TGTGCCAGCAGCGGACAGGCTGGGACGTATGGCTACACCTTC.

The J gene is TRBJ1-1, the V gene TRBV6-6; TRBD1 might be the D (5 bases). This CDR3 is built from 16 residues. V was trimmed by 1 base and J by 7 bases, leaving 19 bases between them. Germline V lookup: CDR1 MNHNY, CDR2 SVGAGI (reference sequence). CDR3 sequence: CASSYWSGGAYGEAFF. CDR3 bases: TGTGCCAGCAGTTACTGGTCGGGGGGAGCCTACGGTGAAGCTTTCTTT.

This chain joins TRBV7-2 and TRBJ2-5; TRBD2 matches 7 bases. The CDR3 totals 14 residues. The J segment lost 2 bases and the V segment lost 7 bases, leaving 7 bases of the junction unmatched. CDR1 SGHTA and CDR2 FQGNSA come from the germline V gene. DNA for the CDR3: TGTGCCAGCAACAACCCGGGGGGTCAAGAGACCCAGTACTTC. This encodes CASNNPGGQETQYF.

This chain joins TRBV13 and TRBJ1-1; D might be TRBD1 (5 bases). Germline CDR1 PRHDT, CDR2 FYEKMQ (reference sequence). Trimming shortened V by 8 bases and J by 6 bases, and 13 bases separated the two germline ends. CDR3 length: 12 amino acids. The CDR3 spells CASRGGVAEAFF. CDR3 DNA: TGTGCCAGCCGGGGAGGGGTCGCTGAAGCTTTCTTT.

V and J are TRBV6-6 and TRBJ1-5; possible D gene TRBD1, 6 bases. Trimming removed 6 bases from V and 7 bases from J, with 13 bases in between. Germline V gives CDR1 MNHNY, CDR2 SVGAGI (reference sequence). The CDR3 contains 13 residues. DNA for the CDR3: TGTGCCAGCAGCATACAGGGACGGCAGCCCCAGCATTTT. This sequence encodes CASSIQGRQPQHF.